These 30 T cell receptor beta chains were all obtained from the same sample, sequenced in a study of early stage breast cancer tumors. Generated by immunoSEQ multiplex PCR, the TCRdb table keeps only in-frame clones and is missing some. The sample carries under 35,000 clones, 84% recorded once. Sequences were obtained from blood. The origin of the receptors is a person in their fifties or sixties with breast cancer.

The rearrangement links TRBV30 to TRBJ2-7; 10 positions agree with TRBD1. Per the germline V gene, CDR1 is GTSNPN and CDR2 is SVGIG (reference sequence). The V gene end was trimmed by 1 base and the J gene end by 3 bases; junction bases not matched to a gene: 3. The length of the CDR3 is 14 residues. The CDR3 DNA follows: TGTGCCTGGAGTGACTGGACAGGGGGCTACGAGCAGTACTTC. It yields the protein CAWSDWTGGYEQYF.

This clone appeared a few times. The gene calls are TRBV11-2 and TRBJ1-2; no reliable D call. This CDR3 contains 13 residues. Germline V lookup: CDR1 SGHAT, CDR2 FQNNGV. Trimming pared 5 bases from V and 6 bases from J, leaving 13 bases between. Written as DNA, the CDR3 is TGTGCCAGCAGCCGGATAAGCCAGGATGGCTACACCTTC. Encoded protein: CASSRISQDGYTF.

V is TRBV7-2 and J is TRBJ1-3; D is perhaps TRBD1 (5 bases). Per germline, CDR1 SGHTA and CDR2 FQGNSA. V lost 7 bases and J lost 8, with 18 bases in between. This CDR3 has 14 residues. The DNA of the CDR3 is TGTGCCAGCACCGCGGGACTCTCCGCAGACACCATATATTTT. Protein: CASTAGLSADTIYF.

This clone was seen more than once but under ten times. The CDR3 loop is CASQTSGSTDTQYF. CDR3 nucleotides: TGTGCCAGCCAAACTTCCGGGAGCACAGATACGCAGTATTTT. This chain uses TRBV6-6 with TRBJ2-3; D remains unclear. V was cut by 8 bases and J by 0 bases, with 12 bases left in between. The CDR3 sequence is 14 residues long. The germline V gene has CDR1 MNHNY and CDR2 SVGAGI (reference sequence).

The rearrangement joins TRBV4-2 to TRBJ2-3; 7 nucleotides align to TRBD2. This CDR3 contains 16 residues. Trimming took 2 bases from V and 2 from J; bases not matched to a gene: 7. Germline CDR1 and CDR2: LGHNA and YNFKEQ. CDR3 sequence: CASSQSLAEVTDTQYF. CDR3 nucleotides: TGTGCCAGCAGCCAATCCCTAGCGGAAGTCACAGATACGCAGTATTTT.

J is TRBJ1-6 and V is TRBV28, with TRBD1 matching 8 bases. Germline trimming cut 4 bases from V and 3 bases from J; bases unmatched to any gene: 17. CDR1 is MDHEN, CDR2 SYDVKM, per germline. The CDR3 is made up of 20 amino acids. The CDR3 coding sequence is TGTGCCAGCAGTTCAAACGCGCGCAGGGGGCAATACGACTATAATTCACCCCTCCACTTT. Encoded protein: CASSSNARRGQYDYNSPLHF.

This chain uses TRBV7-9 with TRBJ2-1; possibly TRBD2 for D (6 bases). Deletions cut 4 bases from V and 8 bases from J, with 21 bases between. CDR1 and CDR2 from the germline V gene are SEHNR and FQNEAQ (reference sequence). CDR3 length: 16 amino acids. The CDR3 sequence is CASSSPPPGTEYEQFF. For the CDR3, the DNA is TGTGCCAGCAGCTCTCCCCCCCCCGGGACTGAATATGAGCAGTTCTTC.

The V gene is TRBV28, the J gene TRBJ1-3; D is ambiguous. V lost 11 bases to trimming and J lost 0 bases, with 17 bases between them. CDR3 length equals 15 residues. Germline V gives CDR1 MDHEN, CDR2 SYDVKM. The DNA for the CDR3 is TGTGCCGCGGGCGGAGGGCTGAACTCTGGAAACACCATATATTTT. Its protein product is CAAGGGLNSGNTIYF.

The chain's CDR3 is CASSTLGQGDAYEQYF. The CDR3 region has the DNA TGTGCCAGCAGCACCTTGGGACAGGGGGACGCCTACGAGCAGTACTTC. The chain employs TRBV7-8 and TRBJ2-7; 11 bases line up with TRBD1. The trim removed 5 bases at V and 2 bases at J, leaving 8 bases unmatched. Germline V gives CDR1 SGHVS, CDR2 FQNEAQ. The CDR3 covers 16 residues.

The genes are TRBV9 and TRBJ2-5; TRBD2 aligns across 14 bases. Germline V gene data show CDR1 as SGDLS and CDR2 as YYNGEE. This CDR3 has 16 amino acids. V shed 4 bases, J shed 5 bases, and the junction held 7 bases outside the gene matches. The CDR3 DNA follows: TGTGCCAGCAGCACGACTAGCGGGGGGGCTTGGGAGACCCAGTACTTC. Its protein product is CASSTTSGGAWETQYF.

J is TRBJ2-3 and V is TRBV5-1; 7 bases map to TRBD1. Trimming took 5 bases from V and 5 from J; bases not matched to a gene: 11. The CDR3 is made up of 15 amino acids. Germline V gene lookup returns CDR1 SGHRS and CDR2 YFSETQ. As DNA, the CDR3 is TGCGCCAGCAGACTTGAGGGGGCTTCGGGAGATACGCAGTATTTT. Protein product: CASRLEGASGDTQYF.

Written as DNA, the CDR3 is TGTGCCAGCTCACCCCCGACAGGGGGACGGGGCGAGGGCACTGAAGCTTTCTTT. This gives the protein CASSPPTGGRGEGTEAFF. The chain links TRBV18 to TRBJ1-1; 9 positions agree with TRBD1. The CDR3 contains 18 residues. Germline V gene sequence: CDR1 KGHSH, CDR2 LQKENI. V lost 3 bases to trimming and J lost 4 bases; unmatched junction nucleotides: 15.

This clone was picked up one time. This rearrangement joins TRBV4-2 to TRBJ2-6; 7 bases are a match to TRBD1. The V segment lost 1 base and the J segment 3 bases; nucleotides outside the gene matches: 3. Germline V gene data show CDR1 as LGHNA and CDR2 as YNFKEQ. This CDR3 is 16 amino acids long. CDR3: CASSQGNRGGANVLTF. As DNA, the CDR3 is TGTGCCAGCAGCCAAGGAAACAGGGGTGGGGCCAACGTCCTGACTTTC.

This chain connects TRBV7-9 to TRBJ2-6; unclear D gene. Trimming took 0 bases from V and 0 from J, leaving 3 bases between them. Germline CDR1 is SEHNR and CDR2 is FQNEAQ (reference sequence). The length of the CDR3 is 15 residues. CDR3 nucleotide sequence: TGTGCCAGCAGCTTAGCGAGCTCTGGGGCCAACGTCCTGACTTTC. Its translation: CASSLASSGANVLTF.

This clone occurred once. The chain recombines TRBV6-5 with TRBJ2-3, with TRBD2 as a possible D gene (5 bases). The CDR3 spans 15 residues. In germline, CDR1 is MNHEY, CDR2 SVGAGI. V gave up 4 bases and J gave up 1 base, with 12 bases separating them. CDR3 amino acids: CASSSPSSRTDTQYF. The CDR3 nucleotides read TGTGCCAGCAGTTCTCCTAGCTCCCGCACAGATACGCAGTATTTT.

This sequence joins TRBV9 and TRBJ2-2, with 9 bases lining up with TRBD2. V lost 3 bases to trimming and J lost 4 bases; unmatched junction nucleotides: 4. The CDR3 is 15 residues long. The V gene's germline CDR1 is SGDLS and CDR2 YYNGEE. The CDR3, as DNA: TGTGCCAGCAGCGGTAGCGGGAGTCTCACCGGGGAGCTGTTTTTT. Its translation: CASSGSGSLTGELFF.

This sequence joins TRBV4-3 and TRBJ2-7; tentative D call: TRBD2 (5 bases). The CDR3 has 16 residues. The germline V gene encodes CDR1 LGHNA and CDR2 YSLEER. Trimming left V 0 bases short and J 0 bases short, with 12 bases between. In DNA form, the CDR3 reads TGCGCCAGCAGCCAAGAACGCGCTAGCAGCTCCTACGAGCAGTACTTC. It codes for CASSQERASSSYEQYF.

This clone was counted once. The chain is built from TRBV7-9 and TRBJ2-1, with D possibly matching TRBD2 (6 bases). Trimming pared 11 bases from V and 7 bases from J, leaving 18 bases between. This CDR3 comprises 13 residues. Germline CDR1 reads SEHNR; CDR2 reads FQNEAQ (reference sequence). Here the CDR3 DNA reads TGTGCCGGAAGAGGAGGGGCCCAAAATGAGCAGTTCTTC. Protein sequence: CAGRGGAQNEQFF.

The gene calls are TRBV5-1 and TRBJ2-5; 8 bases fit TRBD1. Germline CDR1 is SGHRS and CDR2 is YFSETQ. The CDR3 length is 12 residues. Trimming cost V 6 bases and J 5 bases; bases outside gene matches: 3. The CDR3 DNA follows: TGCGCCAGCACCCGACAGGGGGAGACCCAGTACTTC. It yields the protein CASTRQGETQYF.

The rearrangement uses TRBV5-4 and TRBJ2-1; 9 bases map to TRBD2. Germline V gene data show CDR1 as SGHNT and CDR2 as YYREEE (reference sequence). The CDR3 has 15 residues. V trimming: 2 bases; J trimming: 2 bases; junction bases outside the gene matches: 2. The CDR3 here is CASSLERGAYNEQFF. CDR3 in DNA: TGTGCCAGCAGCTTAGAGCGGGGGGCCTACAATGAGCAGTTCTTC.

The chain links TRBV27 to TRBJ1-5; maybe TRBD1 (5 bases). The germline V gene encodes CDR1 MNHEY and CDR2 SMNVEV (reference sequence). The CDR3 covers 14 residues. V was clipped by 6 bases and J by 0 bases, with 9 bases between them. The CDR3 DNA reads TGTGCCAGCAGAAGACAGTATAGCAATCAGCCCCAGCATTTT. Residues: CASRRQYSNQPQHF.

V is TRBV7-9 and J is TRBJ2-7, with D perhaps matching TRBD2 (5 bases). The ends were cut back, 5 bases at V and 5 bases at J, with 16 bases in the middle. The CDR3 extends over 14 amino acids. Germline lookup yields CDR1 SEHNR and CDR2 FQNEAQ (reference sequence). CDR3 region: CASSLEGLDHEQYF. In nucleotides, the CDR3 is TGTGCCAGCAGCCTTGAGGGCCTCGACCACGAGCAGTACTTC.

Details on this clone: The identical CDR3 is also encoded by other nucleotide sequences in the sample. The rearrangement links TRBV7-2 to TRBJ2-7, with D possibly TRBD2 on 6 matching bases. Germline CDR1 is SGHTA and CDR2 is FQGNSA. Trimming cost V 1 base and J 3 bases, with 10 bases left between them. The length of the CDR3 is 14 residues. The DNA of the CDR3 is TGTGCCAGCAGCTTAGGGGGTAGCGGCTACGAGCAGTACTTC. This gives the protein CASSLGGSGYEQYF.

The chain couples TRBV5-1 to TRBJ2-2, with 7 bases matching TRBD2. J was trimmed by 1 base and V by 0 bases; bases with no gene match: 6. CDR1 and CDR2 from the germline V gene are SGHRS and YFSETQ. The CDR3 has 17 residues. The CDR3 region has the DNA TGCGCCAGCAGCTTGGACCCCATAGCGGGGAACACCGGGGAGCTGTTTTTT. It codes for CASSLDPIAGNTGELFF.

V is TRBV7-9 and J is TRBJ2-2; D gene uncertain. Germline V gives CDR1 SEHNR, CDR2 FQNEAQ (reference sequence). Trimming stripped 1 base from V and 6 bases from J, with 6 bases between. The CDR3 runs 13 residues. The CDR3 sequence is CASSLEVAGELFF. Written as DNA, the CDR3 is TGTGCCAGCAGCTTAGAAGTGGCCGGGGAGCTGTTTTTT.

This rearrangement joins TRBV4-2 to TRBJ1-6, with 10 bases lining up with TRBD1. Per germline, CDR1 LGHNA and CDR2 YNFKEQ. V gave up 0 bases and J gave up 8 bases; unmatched junction bases: 1. The CDR3 contains 15 residues. The CDR3 DNA is TGTGCCAGCAGCCAAGAGGGGACAGGGGATTCACCCCTCCACTTT. Its translation is CASSQEGTGDSPLHF.

The chain joins TRBV2 to TRBJ2-7, with 10 bases fitting TRBD1. V shed 3 bases and J 5 bases; nucleotides not matched to a gene: 10. Germline loops: CDR1 SNHLY, CDR2 FYNNEI. The CDR3 totals 16 residues. The CDR3 DNA sequence: TGTGCCAGCAGTGAGGTTCCGGGACAGGGGAGCAACGAGCAGTACTTC. Protein: CASSEVPGQGSNEQYF.

With regard to this clone: One end of the junction varies from germline; a read error may be responsible. The chain is built from TRBV5-3 and TRBJ1-2; 9 nucleotides match TRBD1. TRBV5-3 qualifies as an ORF whose function is uncertain. This CDR3 region has 14 residues. Here the CDR3 DNA reads TGTGCCAGCAGCTTAGGACAGGGGCGGTGTGGCTACACCTTC. It yields the protein CASSLGQGRCGYTF.

This clone appeared a single time. CDR3 nucleotide sequence: TGCGCCAGCAGCTTGGAGGGGTTCGAGCAGTACTTC. Translating it yields CASSLEGFEQYF. The chain is built from TRBV5-1 and TRBJ2-7; a possible D gene is TRBD1 (5 bases). CDR1 is SGHRS, CDR2 YFSETQ, per germline. The V end lost 0 bases, the J end lost 6 bases, and 7 bases lay between the germline ends. The CDR3 runs 12 residues. The full variable domain, in which reference TRBV5-1 and TRBJ2-7 provide the parts outside the CDR3, is KAGVTQTPRYLIKTRGQQVTLSCSPISGHRSVSWYQQTPGQGLQFLFEYFSETQRNKGNFPGRFSGRQFSNSRSEMNVSTLELGDSALYLCASSLEGFEQYFGPGTRLTVT.

The rearrangement joins TRBV2 to TRBJ1-5, with 9 bases matching TRBD1. The CDR3 is 15 residues long. V was pared by 8 bases and J by 1 base, with 6 bases of the junction left unmatched. Germline values: CDR1 SNHLY, CDR2 FYNNEI. This CDR3 is CASGGQGASNQPQHF. The CDR3 nucleotides read TGTGCCAGCGGGGGACAGGGAGCCAGCAATCAGCCCCAGCATTTT.